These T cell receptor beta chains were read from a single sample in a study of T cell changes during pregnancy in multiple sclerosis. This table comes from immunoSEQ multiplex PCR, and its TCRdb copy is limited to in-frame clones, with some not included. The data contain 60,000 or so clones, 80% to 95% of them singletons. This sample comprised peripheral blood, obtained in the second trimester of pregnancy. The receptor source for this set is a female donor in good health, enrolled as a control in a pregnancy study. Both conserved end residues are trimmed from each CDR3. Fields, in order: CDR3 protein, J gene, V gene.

CDR3 protein: ASSQGGQGAVQPQH
J gene: TRBJ1-5
V gene: TRBV7-2

CDR3 protein: ASWGTGEGEQY
J gene: TRBJ2-7
V gene: TRBV27

CDR3 protein: ASSLEQRSRETQY
J gene: TRBJ2-5
V gene: TRBV5-1

CDR3 protein: ASSHGTSLQETQY
J gene: TRBJ2-5
V gene: TRBV28

CDR3 protein: ASSERARGSDQPQH
J gene: TRBJ1-5
V gene: TRBV6-1

CDR3 protein: ASSMGLAGGLGGQY
J gene: TRBJ2-3
V gene: TRBV19

CDR3 protein: ASSLSGGISTPRTDTQY
J gene: TRBJ2-3
V gene: TRBV5-5

CDR3 protein: ASSLGGNTGELF
J gene: TRBJ2-2
V gene: TRBV18

CDR3 protein: ASQGQGSYEQY
J gene: TRBJ2-7
V gene: TRBV27

CDR3 protein: ASSDSLGQAAEAF
J gene: TRBJ1-1
V gene: TRBV28